A selection of T cell receptor beta chains follows, all from one sample in a study of regulatory T cells in long-lasting Graves disease. TCRdb reprocessed the multiplex PCR reads with MiXCR, giving one entry per CDR3 protein. The data show about 530,000 distinct CDR3 sequences, roughly a sixth seen once. This same sample was also part of a study on T cells in Graves' hyperthyroidism and ophthalmopathy.

The sample in question was peripheral blood mononuclear cells (PBMCs), obtained at new diagnosis, from a patient treated with antithyroid drugs. These receptor sequences come from a woman aged 35 to 59 with Graves disease. The CDR3 runs from the conserved cysteine through the conserved F or W. D genes are given only for firm matches. The listing skips clone size in some rows; elsewhere it reads once, few, many or a size class.

J,size,V,D,DNA,CDR3
TRBJ1-4,many,TRBV11-2,-,TGTGCCAGCAGGGCAGCTAATGAAAAACTGTTTTTT,CASRAANEKLFF
TRBJ1-2,-,TRBV11-2,TRBD1,TGTGCCAGCAGCCACTGGACAGGGGATGGCTACACCTTC,CASSHWTGDGYTF
TRBJ2-3,many,TRBV5-1,-,TGCGCCAGCAGTCTGGGGGGGCCGAGTGGAGATACGCAGTATTTT,CASSLGGPSGDTQYF
TRBJ2-7,few,TRBV10-3,-,TGTGCCATCAGTGAGCCGGGCCCCGATTGGCGAATGGTCTACGAGCAGTACTTC,CAISEPGPDWRMVYEQYF
TRBJ2-5,many,TRBV7-2,-,TGTGCCAGCAGCGCTTATAATATAGAGACCCAGTACTTC,CASSAYNIETQYF
TRBJ1-5,-,TRBV4-1,-,TGTGCCAGCAGCTCCTCCAGGGTTAGCAATCAGCCCCAGCATTTT,CASSSSRVSNQPQHF
TRBJ2-3,-,TRBV5-5,TRBD1,TGTGCCAGCAGCTTTCAGGGGGCGCGAAACACAGATACGCAGTATTTT,CASSFQGARNTDTQYF
TRBJ2-3,few,TRBV20-1,TRBD1,TGCAGTGTTCAACAGACAGGGGGTACAGATACGCAGTATTTT,CSVQQTGGTDTQYF
TRBJ2-5,many,TRBV3-1,-,TGTGCCAGCAGCCAAGCGTGGGGAGGACAACAAGAGACCCAGTACTTC,CASSQAWGGQQETQYF
TRBJ1-5,few,TRBV6-4,-,TGTGCCAGCAGTGACTTGGACGATCAGCCCCAGCATTTT,CASSDLDDQPQHF
TRBJ1-1,many,TRBV6-1,-,TGTGCCACACAACAGGGACGGCCTGAAGCTTTCTTT,CATQQGRPEAFF
TRBJ1-5,many,TRBV24-1,-,TGTGCCACCAGTGACGGCCCAGGGCCCCAGCATTTT,CATSDGPGPQHF
TRBJ2-2,few,TRBV20-1,TRBD1,TGCAGTGCTAGCTCCAGGACAGGGCCGGCCGGGGAGCTGTTTTTT,CSASSRTGPAGELFF
TRBJ1-4,-,TRBV2,-,TGTGCCAGCAGTGGGACAGCCGAAAAACTGTTTTTT,CASSGTAEKLFF
TRBJ2-3,many,TRBV2,TRBD2,TGTGCCAGCATCCCGGCGGGGGGGCCAGATACGCAGTATTTT,CASIPAGGPDTQYF
TRBJ1-3,few,TRBV6-2/TRBV6-3,-,TGTGCCAGCAGTAATTTGGGAGCCTCTGGAAACACCATATATTTT,CASSNLGASGNTIYF
TRBJ1-1,many,TRBV7-2,-,TGTGCCAGCAGCTTAGTGGCAGGGGTGAACACTGAAGCTTTCTTT,CASSLVAGVNTEAFF
TRBJ2-1,many,TRBV7-3,-,TGTGCCAGCAGCTTAATGCTGGGGGCCTACAATGAGCAGTTCTTC,CASSLMLGAYNEQFF
TRBJ2-1,many,TRBV27,-,TGTGCCAGCAGTCGATACGGGGGCTCCTACAATGAGCAGTTCTTC,CASSRYGGSYNEQFF
TRBJ1-3,-,TRBV4-1,-,TGCGCCAGCAGCCAACCCGCCAGGTTCTCTGGAAACACCATATATTTT,CASSQPARFSGNTIYF
TRBJ2-7,few,TRBV3-1,-,TGTGCCAGCAGCCAAATCCAGGCTAGCGAGCAGTACTTC,CASSQIQASEQYF
TRBJ2-5,many,TRBV3-1,-,TGTGCCAGCAGCCAAGACCAAGAGACCCAGTACTTC,CASSQDQETQYF
TRBJ2-7,many,TRBV28,-,TGTGCCAGCAGTTGGGCGGATTGGCCCTACGAGCAGTACTTC,CASSWADWPYEQYF
TRBJ2-1,many,TRBV20-1,-,TGCAGTGCTAGTGGGCGGGGAGGTGAGCAGTTCTTC,CSASGRGGEQFF
TRBJ2-1,-,TRBV11-2,TRBD2,TGTGCCAGCGGGGACGGGGGGATCTCCTACAATGAGCAGTTCTTC,CASGDGGISYNEQFF
TRBJ2-2,-,TRBV5-4,-,TGTGCCAGCAGCTTGGGGGGGTCCCTTAACACCGGGGAGCTGTTTTTT,CASSLGGSLNTGELFF
TRBJ2-1,few,TRBV28,-,TGTGCCAGCAGTGACCAGGGTAATCCCAATGGGCAGTTCTTC,CASSDQGNPNGQFF
TRBJ1-1,many,TRBV20-1,-,TGCAGTGCTCCTACTTTACCAATGAACACTGAAGCTTTCTTT,CSAPTLPMNTEAFF